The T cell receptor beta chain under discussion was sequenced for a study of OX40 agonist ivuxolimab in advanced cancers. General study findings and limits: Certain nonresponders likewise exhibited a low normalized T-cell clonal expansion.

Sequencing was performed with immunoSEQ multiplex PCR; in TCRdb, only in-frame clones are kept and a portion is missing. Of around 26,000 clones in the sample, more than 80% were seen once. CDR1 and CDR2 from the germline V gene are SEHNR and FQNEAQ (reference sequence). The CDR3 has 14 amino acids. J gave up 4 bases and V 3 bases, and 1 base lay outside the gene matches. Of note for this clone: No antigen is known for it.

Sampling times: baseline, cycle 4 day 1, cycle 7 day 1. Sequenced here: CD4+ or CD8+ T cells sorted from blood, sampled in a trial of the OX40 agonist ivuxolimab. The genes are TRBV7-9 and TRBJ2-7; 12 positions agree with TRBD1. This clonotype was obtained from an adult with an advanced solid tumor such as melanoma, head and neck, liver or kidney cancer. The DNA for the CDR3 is TGTGCCAGCAGCTTGGGACAGGGGGCGTACGAGCAGTACTTC. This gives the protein CASSLGQGAYEQYF. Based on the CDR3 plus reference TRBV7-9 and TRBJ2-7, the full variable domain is DTGVSQNPRHKITKRGQNVTFRCDPISEHNRLYWYRQTLGQGPEFLTYFQNEAQLEKSRLLSDRFSAERPKGSFSTLEIQRTEQGDSAMYLCASSLGQGAYEQYFGPGTRLTVT.